The clone carrying this TCR beta chain appeared a single time. V was cut by 5 bases and J by 0 bases, with 10 bases left in between. The CDR3 is made up of 14 amino acids. Germline V lookup: CDR1 LNHDA, CDR2 SQIVND (reference sequence). This entry belongs to a study of blood T cell repertoires in COVID-19. Study as a whole: T cells, B-cell-depleted T cells, or PBMCs supplied cDNA or gDNA.

Repertoires were generated with immunoSEQ multiplex PCR, while TCRdb's copy carries only in-frame clones and drops some. In the table there are about 260,000 clones, roughly 86% of which are singletons. The chain is built from TRBV19 and TRBJ1-1, with D perhaps TRBD1 (6 bases). The TCR originated in a human donor in a cohort sampled during active COVID-19. What was sequenced was peripheral blood. CDR3 DNA sequence: TGTGCCAGTAGTCCGCAGGGGTTGAACACTGAAGCTTTCTTT. Protein: CASSPQGLNTEAFF.